The 23 T cell receptor beta chains below come from one sample, sequenced in a study of blood T cell repertoires in COVID-19. The data were produced by immunoSEQ multiplex PCR, yet TCRdb's version contains in-frame clones alone and is incomplete. The sample contains roughly 250,000 clones, about nine tenths of which appear only once. Source material: peripheral blood. These receptors all come from a woman aged 40 to 50 with acute or convalescent COVID-19.

V gene TRBV4-2 combines with J gene TRBJ1-1; a possible D gene is TRBD1 (6 bases). The CDR3 is 14 residues long. From germline, CDR1 is LGHNA and CDR2 YNFKEQ. With 1 base removed from V and 1 base from J, the gap between germline ends came to 7 bases. The CDR3 sequence is CASSQVGGNTEAFF. CDR3 nucleotides: TGTGCCAGCAGCCAAGTAGGGGGGAACACTGAAGCTTTCTTT.

This sequence joins TRBV3-1 (or the pseudogene TRBV3-2) and TRBJ1-5; D gene unclear. The CDR3 has 14 amino acids. Germline V lookup: CDR1 LGHDT, CDR2 YNNKEL (reference sequence). The V and J ends lost 1 base and 6 bases respectively, with 10 bases between them. This CDR3 reads CASSQGPTGQPQHF. CDR3 in DNA: TGTGCCAGCAGCCAAGGACCCACGGGTCAGCCCCAGCATTTT.

The genes are TRBV18 and TRBJ1-3, with no clear D. In germline, CDR1 is KGHSH, CDR2 LQKENI. The CDR3 has 12 amino acids. Trimming took off 5 bases at V and 6 bases at J, with 8 bases between the two ends. For the CDR3, the DNA is TGTGCCAGCTCAACAGCTGAAAACACCATATATTTT. Its translation is CASSTAENTIYF.

This clone has a handful of counts. This chain links TRBV5-4 with TRBJ1-2, with D uncertain. Germline CDR1 SGHNT, CDR2 YYREEE (reference sequence). CDR3 size: 13 residues. V was clipped by 1 base and J by 0 bases, with 4 bases between them. The CDR3 is CASSLQANYGYTF. The CDR3 DNA is TGTGCCAGCAGCTTGCAGGCTAACTATGGCTACACCTTC.

The chain combines TRBV6-5 with TRBJ1-2; D uncertain. Trimming removed 6 bases at V and 8 bases at J, with 7 bases between. This CDR3 is built from 10 residues. Germline loops: CDR1 MNHEY, CDR2 SVGAGI. The CDR3 reads CASSFRGYTF. CDR3 bases: TGTGCCAGCAGCTTTCGGGGCTACACCTTC.

The chain is built from TRBV7-7 and TRBJ2-1; 7 bases are a match to TRBD1. Trimming removed 5 bases from V and 4 bases from J; junction bases left unmatched: 8. There are 15 residues in the CDR3. From germline, CDR1 is SSHAT and CDR2 FNYEAQ (reference sequence). CDR3 bases: TGTGCCAGCAGCCCGGGGACAGAGTTTTACAATGAGCAGTTCTTC. Protein sequence: CASSPGTEFYNEQFF.

This clone was observed a single time. The chain couples TRBV30 to TRBJ1-5; D ambiguous. Trimming removed 5 bases from V and 1 base from J, with 15 bases in between. There are 15 residues in the CDR3. The germline gives CDR1 GTSNPN, CDR2 SVGIG (reference sequence). This CDR3 is CAWSYASGSNQPQHF. The CDR3, as DNA: TGTGCCTGGTCATATGCCTCGGGAAGCAATCAGCCCCAGCATTTT.

The chain links TRBV3-1 (or the pseudogene TRBV3-2) to TRBJ1-2; 7 bases align to TRBD1. The CDR3 spans 12 residues. Germline loops: CDR1 LGHDT, CDR2 YNNKEL (reference sequence). The J segment lost 6 bases and the V segment lost 6 bases, leaving 4 bases of the junction unmatched. CDR3 DNA sequence: TGTGCCAGCAGTTCTACAGGGGATGGCTACACCTTC. Translated, it gives CASSSTGDGYTF.

The chain combines TRBV3-1 (or the pseudogene TRBV3-2) with TRBJ2-5; 12 bases map to TRBD2. Trimming took 1 base from V and 2 from J; bases not matched to a gene: 8. Germline V gene data show CDR1 as LGHDT and CDR2 as YNNKEL (reference sequence). The CDR3 loop spans 18 amino acids. The CDR3 bases are TGTGCCAGCAGCCAAGGGCTAGCGGGGGGGGCTGTACAAGAGACCCAGTACTTC. Its translation is CASSQGLAGGAVQETQYF.

The chain links TRBV6-5 to TRBJ2-5; D might be TRBD1 (6 bases). V gave up 6 bases and J gave up 7 bases, with 15 bases separating them. Germline values: CDR1 MNHEY, CDR2 SVGAGI. CDR3 size: 13 residues. As DNA, the CDR3 is TGTGCCAGCAGGGACAGAGCAAGTGGGACCCAGTACTTC. Its protein is CASRDRASGTQYF.

The chain links TRBV2 to TRBJ2-6, with no clear D. Looked up from germline, CDR1 is SNHLY and CDR2 is FYNNEI. V shed 8 bases and J shed 0 bases, with 8 bases lying between them. The CDR3 has 14 residues. Written as DNA, the CDR3 is TGTGCCAGCGCAGGTACCTCTGGGGCCAACGTCCTGACTTTC. This translates into CASAGTSGANVLTF.

This sequence joins TRBV2 and TRBJ1-1; TRBD1 might be the D (5 bases). V was trimmed by 2 bases and J by 5 bases, leaving 6 bases between them. This CDR3 has 12 amino acids. In germline, CDR1 is SNHLY, CDR2 FYNNEI. CDR3 residues: CASSERGTEAFF. The CDR3 coding sequence is TGTGCCAGCAGTGAACGGGGGACTGAAGCTTTCTTT.

J is TRBJ2-5 and V is TRBV5-1, with 8 positions matching TRBD2. Germline V gene lookup returns CDR1 SGHRS and CDR2 YFSETQ. V gave up 2 bases and J gave up 5 bases; unmatched junction bases: 5. The CDR3 loop spans 14 amino acids. The CDR3: CASSFRGGLETQYF. In DNA, the CDR3 is TGCGCCAGCAGCTTCCGGGGGGGCCTGGAGACCCAGTACTTC.

The V gene is TRBV19, the J gene TRBJ2-5, with a possible D match to TRBD2 (5 bases). V lost 5 bases and J 4 bases, leaving 17 bases between the germline ends. Germline V gives CDR1 LNHDA, CDR2 SQIVND (reference sequence). This CDR3 has 15 amino acids. In DNA form, the CDR3 reads TGTGCCAGTAGTCCTAGGGCCGGGAATTTAGAGACCCAGTACTTC. Translated: CASSPRAGNLETQYF.

The J gene is TRBJ1-1, the V gene TRBV2, with D possibly matching TRBD1 (5 bases). Trimming removed 3 bases at V and 11 bases at J, with 10 bases between. Per the germline V gene, CDR1 is SNHLY and CDR2 is FYNNEI. There are 11 residues in the CDR3. Written as DNA, the CDR3 is TGTGCCAGCAGTGATGGAGGGACCGCTTTCTTT. It translates to CASSDGGTAFF.

The rearrangement joins TRBV9 to TRBJ1-1; D unresolved. Trimming shortened V by 4 bases and J by 0 bases, and 13 bases separated the two germline ends. The CDR3 runs to 15 residues. The germline V gene has CDR1 SGDLS and CDR2 YYNGEE. CDR3 nucleotides: TGTGCCAGCAGCCAGCGGGCCTTGATGAACACTGAAGCTTTCTTT. As protein: CASSQRALMNTEAFF. The full variable domain, in which reference TRBV9 and TRBJ1-1 provide the parts outside the CDR3, is DSGVTQTPKHLITATGQRVTLRCSPRSGDLSVYWYQQSLDQGLQFLIQYYNGEERAKGNILERFSAQQFPDLHSELNLSSLELGDSALYFCASSQRALMNTEAFFGQGTRLTVV.

This sequence joins TRBV19 and TRBJ2-3; 7 positions match TRBD2. The germline V gene encodes CDR1 LNHDA and CDR2 SQIVND (reference sequence). The CDR3 has 17 residues. The junction had 14 bases not matched to a gene; V was cut back by 6 bases and J by 2 bases. The CDR3: CASRKYSGGGLTDTQYF. As DNA, the CDR3 is TGTGCCAGTAGGAAATATAGTGGGGGGGGACTCACAGATACGCAGTATTTT.

This chain uses TRBV7-8 with TRBJ1-2; 7 bases agree with TRBD1. The CDR3 has 15 residues. The trim removed 6 bases at V and 6 bases at J, leaving 13 bases unmatched. CDR1 is SGHVS, CDR2 FQNEAQ, per germline. The CDR3 coding sequence is TGTGCCAGCAGAGACGGTGCAGGGGGATGGGATGGCTACACCTTC. Protein: CASRDGAGGWDGYTF.

The V call is TRBV5-6, the J call TRBJ2-3; D is perhaps TRBD2 (7 bases). CDR3 size: 17 residues. Trimming shortened V by 4 bases and J by 0 bases, and 18 bases separated the two germline ends. CDR1 is SGHDT and CDR2 is YYEEEE in the germline V gene. CDR3 DNA: TGTGCCAGCAGCCCCGTTGGAGGGGGGGCGAGCACAGATACGCAGTATTTT. Protein sequence: CASSPVGGGASTDTQYF.

The rearrangement uses TRBV18 and TRBJ1-3; D not certain. V was cut by 4 bases and J by 0 bases, with 10 bases left in between. Germline CDR1 and CDR2: KGHSH and LQKENI. CDR3 length equals 15 residues. CDR3 bases: TGTGCCAGCTCACGAGGGAGTTACTCTGGAAACACCATATATTTT. Protein: CASSRGSYSGNTIYF.

The J gene is TRBJ2-5, the V gene TRBV5-5, with a possible D match to TRBD2 (6 bases). Trimming removed 6 bases at V and 4 bases at J, with 19 bases between. This CDR3 has 15 residues. Germline loops: CDR1 SGHKS, CDR2 YYEKEE (reference sequence). The CDR3 bases are TGTGCCAGCACCCCAACGATGGGGCGGGGAGAGACCCAGTACTTC. This sequence encodes CASTPTMGRGETQYF.

This clone was counted a few times. CDR3 in amino acids: CATSEGSSDNNEQFF. The CDR3 bases are TGTGCCACCAGCGAGGGATCATCAGACAACAATGAGCAGTTCTTC. This rearrangement joins TRBV15 to TRBJ2-1, with a weak D call TRBD2 (5 bases). This CDR3 has 15 residues. Germline V CDR1 and CDR2: LNHNV, YYDKDF (reference sequence). V was clipped by 5 bases and J by 5 bases, with 16 bases between them.

The chain combines TRBV19 with TRBJ1-5; 8 nucleotides agree with TRBD1. Losses at the gene ends were 5 bases for V and 5 bases for J; bases not matched to a gene: 2. Per germline, CDR1 LNHDA and CDR2 SQIVND (reference sequence). The CDR3 covers 13 residues. In DNA, the CDR3 is TGTGCCAGTAGTTCGGACAGGGATCAGCCCCAGCATTTT. It codes for CASSSDRDQPQHF.